This T cell receptor (beta chain) was identified during a study of T-cell reconstitution after alpha-beta-depleted transplantation in children. Study results and caveats: Some patients' high day-60 TCRbeta diversity was traced to surviving recipient T cells and thymic progenitors. As was reported, about two months after transplant, alpha-beta T cells came from several hundred expanded graft clones. By one year post-transplant, T-cell counts and diversity largely arose from T cells that were newly produced.

A library of TCRbeta sequences, prepared with unique molecular identifiers, was generated. TCRdb processed the PCR reads anew with MiXCR; each CDR3 protein has one entry. Here the sample spans about 460,000 distinct CDR3 sequences, about 11% being singletons. Losses at the gene ends were 1 base for V and 1 base for J; bases not matched to a gene: 13. Germline V gives CDR1 DFQATT, CDR2 SNEGSKA (reference sequence). CDR3 size: 19 residues. In its sample, this clonotype was seen a few times. The antigen is not known. The source material was PBMCs, sampled before TCRalphabeta/CD19-depleted stem cell transplant. This clonotype originated in a child aged 2 to 15 with inherited bone marrow failure, due to receive a stem cell transplant. The rearrangement links TRBV20-1 to TRBJ2-6, with 7 bases matching TRBD1. The CDR3 DNA reads TGCAGTGCTAGAGCCTCAGGACAGGTCGGCAGGTCTGGGGCCAACGTCCTGACTTTC. Translation gives CSARASGQVGRSGANVLTF.